These T cell receptor beta chains were read from a single sample in a study of blood T cell repertoires in COVID-19. The assay was immunoSEQ multiplex PCR, and TCRdb's table has in-frame clones only and misses some. The repertoire holds roughly 150,000 clones, approximately 80% seen once, with approximately 6% in the top ten. The sample consisted of PBMCs or T cells enriched from blood (not recorded which). The source of these receptors is a man aged 35-49 years who had recovered from COVID-19. CDR3s include the opening cysteine and the closing phenylalanine or tryptophan. D genes are given only for firm matches.

d_call j_call v_call cdr3_aa
. TRBJ2-2 TRBV5-1 CASSFSGRGTGELFF
TRBD1 TRBJ1-2 TRBV13 CASSLGLGQGGGYTF
. TRBJ1-2 TRBV5-1 CASSTTPQGYGYTF
. TRBJ2-3 TRBV3-1/TRBV3-2 CASTQGAANTDTQYF
. TRBJ2-1 TRBV18 CASSPSRVQRNEQFF
. TRBJ2-2 TRBV6-1 CASSKGSGPLGAGELFF
TRBD1 TRBJ1-4 TRBV5-1 CASSLLTGYEKLFF
TRBD1 TRBJ2-2 TRBV9 CASSAQTGGTGELFF
TRBD1 TRBJ1-5 TRBV19 CASSIGGQGQPQHF
TRBD2 TRBJ2-3 TRBV4-1 CASSQGGGRSDTQYF
. TRBJ1-5 TRBV6-5 CASRGNQPQHF
TRBD1 TRBJ1-2 TRBV5-5 CASSLTAGQGFYGYTF
. TRBJ2-1 TRBV19 CASTRGGQLNEQFF
. TRBJ1-6 TRBV6-5 CASSYSTQGYNSPLHF
TRBD1 TRBJ2-1 TRBV6-5 CASSYGGQTNEQFF
TRBD1 TRBJ1-3 TRBV7-8 CASSSGGFSSGNTIYF
. TRBJ2-5 TRBV29-1 CSVERQEVGETQYF
. TRBJ2-3 TRBV27 CASSPDFSDTQYF
. TRBJ1-2 TRBV6-5 CASSYTGYYGYTF
. TRBJ2-2 TRBV11-3 CASSLTSVLTGELFF
. TRBJ2-2 TRBV24-1 CATSDRTKNTGELFF
TRBD1 TRBJ1-1 TRBV19 CASSIDLFRGYTEAFF
. TRBJ2-5 TRBV5-4 CASSRTGTTETQYF
TRBD2 TRBJ2-3 TRBV6-5 CASSSTSGLRSTQYF
TRBD1 TRBJ1-2 TRBV19 CASSVTGNYGYTF
TRBD2 TRBJ2-3 TRBV4-1 CASSQATGLAIMDTQYF
TRBD1 TRBJ1-2 TRBV19 CASSITGAGYTF
TRBD2 TRBJ2-3 TRBV18 CASSYSGGTDTQYF
TRBD2 TRBJ2-5 TRBV9 CASSNGGVKETQYF
TRBD1 TRBJ1-2 TRBV6-5 CASRRQGASYGYTF
. TRBJ1-2 TRBV4-2 CASSQEGAGRYGYTF
. TRBJ2-5 TRBV5-4 CASSSGTQETQYF
. TRBJ1-6 TRBV3-1/TRBV3-2 CASQTRGTDSPLHF
TRBD1 TRBJ1-2 TRBV7-9 CASSLEDRVFLYGYTF
. TRBJ1-3 TRBV30 CAWSAQGISGNTIYF
TRBD1 TRBJ1-1 TRBV6-5 CAIKQGTNTEAFF
. TRBJ2-1 TRBV6-5 CASSYSLAADHEQFF
TRBD2 TRBJ2-5 TRBV9 CASSVGTSGGAIETQYF
TRBD1 TRBJ1-2 TRBV19 CASKKKRTGVYGYTF
. TRBJ1-1 TRBV4-2 CASSQASGLNTEAFF
TRBD1 TRBJ1-5 TRBV2 CASSDTGVPQHF
TRBD1 TRBJ2-5 TRBV9 CASSAGGTETQYF
. TRBJ1-1 TRBV9 CASSTRGTEAFF
. TRBJ2-6 TRBV19 CASLRDSSGANVLTF
. TRBJ1-1 TRBV29-1 CSGLRMNTEAFF
. TRBJ1-2 TRBV3-1/TRBV3-2 CASSQDLRLTNYGYTF
TRBD1 TRBJ2-1 TRBV5-1 CASSPGQGYEQFF
TRBD1 TRBJ1-5 TRBV2 CASSGVDRAQPQHF
. TRBJ1-3 TRBV30 CAWSETSPGNTIYF
. TRBJ1-2 TRBV2 CASSYPGRRGGYTF
. TRBJ1-2 TRBV7-2 CASSLATRRGDGYTF
TRBD2 TRBJ2-1 TRBV6-4 CASSTSGGNEQFF
. TRBJ1-1 TRBV3-1/TRBV3-2 CASSQEGGFEAFF
. TRBJ1-6 TRBV11-2 CASSLNGPLGDSPLHF
TRBD2 TRBJ2-3 TRBV7-6 CASSRETSGTDTQYF
. TRBJ2-3 TRBV10-3 CATGGHLSTDTQYF
. TRBJ2-1 TRBV5-1 CASSPRPVGGAYNEQFF